The 11 T cell receptor beta chains presented below share a single source sample, sequenced in a study of blood T cell repertoires in COVID-19. The method was immunoSEQ multiplex PCR; TCRdb's version includes in-frame clones alone and lacks a portion of them. Of roughly 80,000 clones listed, 65% to 85% were seen once; the top ten hold about 5%. The sequencing input was peripheral blood. Receptors originate from a man aged 60-69 years with active or convalescent COVID-19.

The chain couples TRBV6-5 to TRBJ1-1; TRBD1 matches at 9 bases. The length of the CDR3 is 14 residues. V shed 6 bases and J 1 base; nucleotides not matched to a gene: 3. In germline, CDR1 is MNHEY, CDR2 SVGAGI. CDR3 in amino acids: CASRRGQGNTEAFF. As DNA, the CDR3 is TGTGCCAGCAGAAGGGGACAGGGGAACACTGAAGCTTTCTTT.

The chain uses TRBV5-6 and TRBJ1-4; D gene ambiguous. CDR1 is SGHDT, CDR2 YYEEEE, per germline. There are 15 residues in the CDR3. With 3 bases removed from V and 8 bases from J, the gap between germline ends came to 17 bases. This CDR3 is CASSSQWRSQEKLFF. The CDR3 nucleotides read TGTGCCAGCAGCTCGCAGTGGAGGTCGCAGGAAAAACTGTTTTTT.

The rearrangement joins TRBV19 to TRBJ2-2; a possible D gene is TRBD1 (5 bases). Germline CDR1 LNHDA, CDR2 SQIVND (reference sequence). The CDR3 totals 15 residues. V lost 6 bases to trimming and J lost 1 base, with 12 bases between them. The chain's CDR3 is CASSTGSRNTGELFF. In DNA form, the CDR3 reads TGTGCCAGTAGCACAGGATCGCGGAACACCGGGGAGCTGTTTTTT.

The chain recombines TRBV11-2 with TRBJ1-6, with D perhaps matching TRBD1 (6 bases). There are 16 residues in the CDR3. Germline V gene lookup returns CDR1 SGHAT and CDR2 FQNNGV. Trimming removed 1 base at V and 11 bases at J, with 18 bases between. Here the CDR3 reads CASSLVEGDRNPPLHF. As DNA, the CDR3 is TGTGCCAGCAGCTTAGTAGAAGGTGACAGGAACCCACCCCTCCACTTT.

The chain has TRBV6-5 and TRBJ2-7, with D perhaps matching TRBD2 (5 bases). The germline V gene has CDR1 MNHEY and CDR2 SVGAGI. This CDR3 spans 13 amino acids. Trimming took 6 bases from V and 3 from J, leaving 12 bases between them. DNA for the CDR3: TGTGCCAGCAGATCGGGGAACCTCTACGAGCAGTACTTC. Amino acid sequence: CASRSGNLYEQYF.

The chain is built from TRBV24-1 and TRBJ2-2, with D perhaps TRBD2 (6 bases). CDR3 length: 15 amino acids. Germline values: CDR1 KGHDR, CDR2 SFDVKD. V lost 9 bases, J lost 8 bases, and 21 bases lay in between. The CDR3 coding sequence is TGTGCCACCTACTGGGGGACTCCTTCGGGAGGGGAGCTGTTTTTT. Protein: CATYWGTPSGGELFF.

This clone was detected once. V and J are TRBV19 and TRBJ1-4, with 9 bases identical to TRBD1. Germline-derived CDR1 and CDR2 are LNHDA and SQIVND (reference sequence). V lost 6 bases, J lost 4 bases, and 3 bases stayed unmatched. The CDR3 consists of 14 residues. CDR3 residues: CASSDRGFNEKLFF. The DNA of the CDR3 is TGTGCCAGTAGCGACAGGGGGTTTAATGAAAAACTGTTTTTT.

This chain connects TRBV19 to TRBJ1-5; weak D call: TRBD1 (5 bases). Germline-derived CDR1 and CDR2 are LNHDA and SQIVND (reference sequence). CDR3 length: 13 amino acids. V was trimmed by 5 bases and J by 7 bases, leaving 12 bases between them. The CDR3 DNA reads as TGTGCCAGTAGTCCAGGGAAGGGGCAGCCCCAGCATTTT. Its translation is CASSPGKGQPQHF.

CDR3 sequence (DNA): TGTGCCAGCAGTGATGGTAACAGGGGTCGGTACACTGAAGCTTTCTTT. Translated: CASSDGNRGRYTEAFF. The chain has TRBV25-1 and TRBJ1-1, with 7 bases that match TRBD1. J was trimmed by 3 bases and V by 3 bases; bases with no gene match: 10. Germline-derived CDR1 and CDR2 are MGHDK and SYGVNS. The CDR3 contains 16 residues.

This clone was seen a handful of times. Other nucleotide sequences from this sample produce the same CDR3. This sequence joins TRBV27 and TRBJ2-1; 11 bases fit TRBD2. CDR1 is MNHEY, CDR2 SMNVEV, per germline (reference sequence). The length of the CDR3 is 17 residues. With V trimmed by 6 bases and J by 0 bases, 7 bases remained unmatched. The chain's CDR3 is CASSLLAGGSSYNEQFF. The DNA of the CDR3 is TGTGCCAGCAGCCTCTTAGCGGGGGGGAGCTCCTACAATGAGCAGTTCTTC.

The chain recombines TRBV4-1 with TRBJ1-1; tentative D call: TRBD1 (6 bases). The germline V and J ends were trimmed by 4 bases and 0 bases, with 9 bases remaining between them. This CDR3 contains 14 residues. CDR1 MGHRA and CDR2 YSYEKL come from the germline V gene. CDR3 bases: TGCGCCAGCAGCCTGACAGGCCTGAACACTGAAGCTTTCTTT. Translating gives CASSLTGLNTEAFF.